In this sample, the clone carrying this TCR beta chain turned up a few times. Its antigen is not known. These data belong to a study of T cell repertoires in cytomegalovirus infection. Study-wide findings and caveats: The response measured ex vivo was dominated by TCR beta clonotypes (HLA-C-restricted and CMV-specific). The study identified carriers of CMV plus the relevant HLA from cumulative public TCR beta family frequency.

CDR3 size: 12 residues. Germline CDR1 reads SGHDT; CDR2 reads YYEEEE. The V gene lost 6 bases and the J gene lost 13 bases, with 17 bases spanning the gap. From the reads, TCRdb called clonotypes with MiXCR, one entry per CDR3 protein. The sample holds 50,000 to 65,000 distinct CDR3 sequences, about a fifth seen once. The TCR comes from a human donor in good health (CMV status not recorded). Some clones in this sample may be carry-over from other donors' samples. This chain joins TRBV5-6 and TRBJ2-1, with D possibly matching TRBD2 (5 bases). The sample consisted of CD8+ T cells from cultured PBMCs, taken from culture after CMV antigen stimulation. CDR3 region: CASTPDGVNQFF. CDR3 sequence (DNA): TGTGCCAGCACCCCTGACGGGGTTAACCAGTTCTTC.